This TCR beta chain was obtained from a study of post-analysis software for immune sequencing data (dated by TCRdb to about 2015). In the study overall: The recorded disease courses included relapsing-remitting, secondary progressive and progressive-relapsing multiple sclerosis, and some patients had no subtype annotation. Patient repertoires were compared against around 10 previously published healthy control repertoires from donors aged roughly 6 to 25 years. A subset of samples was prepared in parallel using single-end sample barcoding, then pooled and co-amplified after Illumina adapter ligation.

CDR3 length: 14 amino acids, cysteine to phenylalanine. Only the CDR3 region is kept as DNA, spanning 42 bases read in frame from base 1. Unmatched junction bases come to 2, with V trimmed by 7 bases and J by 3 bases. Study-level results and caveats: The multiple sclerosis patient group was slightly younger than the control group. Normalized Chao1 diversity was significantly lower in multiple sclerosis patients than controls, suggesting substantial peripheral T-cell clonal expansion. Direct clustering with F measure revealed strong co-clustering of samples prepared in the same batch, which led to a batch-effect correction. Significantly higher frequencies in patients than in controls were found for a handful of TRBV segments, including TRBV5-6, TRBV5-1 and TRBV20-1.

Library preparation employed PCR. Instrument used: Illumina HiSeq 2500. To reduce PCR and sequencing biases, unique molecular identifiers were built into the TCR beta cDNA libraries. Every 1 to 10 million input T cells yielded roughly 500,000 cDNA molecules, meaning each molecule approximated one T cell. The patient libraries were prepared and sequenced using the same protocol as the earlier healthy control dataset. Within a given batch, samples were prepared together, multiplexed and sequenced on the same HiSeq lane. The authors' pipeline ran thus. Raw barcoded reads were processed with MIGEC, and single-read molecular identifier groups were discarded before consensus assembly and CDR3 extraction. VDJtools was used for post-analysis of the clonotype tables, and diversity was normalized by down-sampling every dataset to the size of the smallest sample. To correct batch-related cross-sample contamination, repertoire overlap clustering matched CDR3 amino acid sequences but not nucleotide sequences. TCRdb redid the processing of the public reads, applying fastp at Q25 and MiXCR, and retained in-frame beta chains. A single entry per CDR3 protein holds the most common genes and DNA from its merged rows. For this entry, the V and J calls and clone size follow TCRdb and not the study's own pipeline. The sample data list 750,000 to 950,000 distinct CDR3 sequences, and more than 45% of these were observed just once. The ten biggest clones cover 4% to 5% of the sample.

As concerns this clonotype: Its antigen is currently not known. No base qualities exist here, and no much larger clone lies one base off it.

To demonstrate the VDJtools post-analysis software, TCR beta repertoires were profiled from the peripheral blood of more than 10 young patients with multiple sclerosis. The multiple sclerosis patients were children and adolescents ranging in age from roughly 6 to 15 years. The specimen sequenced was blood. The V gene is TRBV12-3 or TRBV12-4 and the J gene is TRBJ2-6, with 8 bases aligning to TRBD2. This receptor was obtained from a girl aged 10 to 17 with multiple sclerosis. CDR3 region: CASIRGGGANVLTF. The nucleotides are TGTGCCAGCATTCGGGGGGGTGGGGCCAACGTCCTGACTTTC.